This paragraph reports one T cell receptor beta chain. This record belongs to a study of blood T cell repertoires in COVID-19. Overall study: T cells, B-cell-depleted T cells, or PBMCs provided the cDNA or gDNA that served as material.

Germline V gene data show CDR1 as SQVTM and CDR2 as ANQGSEA. Germline trimming cut 6 bases from V and 0 bases from J; bases unmatched to any gene: 8. The CDR3 sequence is 15 residues long. Using immunoSEQ multiplex PCR, the repertoire was profiled, and TCRdb retains in-frame clones only, with some absent. The sample shows about 200,000 clones, about 88% of them seen only once. The TCR originated in a middle-aged man with acute or convalescent COVID-19. The chain has TRBV29-1 and TRBJ1-5; 7 bases are a match to TRBD1. The specimen sequenced was peripheral blood. The CDR3 DNA reads TGCAGCGTGCGGGACAGTTCGTATAGCAATCAGCCCCAGCATTTT. It yields the protein CSVRDSSYSNQPQHF.